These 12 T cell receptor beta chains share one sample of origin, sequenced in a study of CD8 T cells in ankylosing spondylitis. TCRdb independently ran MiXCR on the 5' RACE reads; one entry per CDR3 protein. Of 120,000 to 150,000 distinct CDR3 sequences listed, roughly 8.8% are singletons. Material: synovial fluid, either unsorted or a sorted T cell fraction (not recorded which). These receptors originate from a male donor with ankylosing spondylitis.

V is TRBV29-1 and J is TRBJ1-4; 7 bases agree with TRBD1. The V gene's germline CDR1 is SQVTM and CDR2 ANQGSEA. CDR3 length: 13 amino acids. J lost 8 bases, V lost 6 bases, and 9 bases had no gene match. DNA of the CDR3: TGCAGCGTCGCTACAGGGGCGGGGGAAAAACTGTTTTTT. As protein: CSVATGAGEKLFF.

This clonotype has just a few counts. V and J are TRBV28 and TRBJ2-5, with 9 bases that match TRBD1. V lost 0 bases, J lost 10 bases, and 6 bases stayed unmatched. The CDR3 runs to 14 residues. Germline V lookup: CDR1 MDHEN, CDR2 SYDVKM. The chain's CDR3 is CASSLWGQGFFQYF. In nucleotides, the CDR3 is TGTGCCAGCAGTTTATGGGGACAGGGTTTTTTCCAGTACTTC. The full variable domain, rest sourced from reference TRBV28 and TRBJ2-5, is DVKVTQSSRYLVKRTGEKVFLECVQDMDHENMFWYRQDPGLGLRLIYFSYDVKMKEKGDIPEGYSVSREKKERFSLILESASTNQTSMYLCASSLWGQGFFQYFGPGTRLLVL.

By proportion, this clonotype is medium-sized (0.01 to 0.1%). The CDR3 DNA is TGCGCCAGCAGCCGCGAAGGGGCGAGTAACTATGGCTACACCTTC. It yields the protein CASSREGASNYGYTF. The chain has TRBV5-1 and TRBJ1-2; D might be TRBD1 (5 bases). The CDR3 sequence is 15 residues long. The V end lost 4 bases, the J end lost 1 base, and 14 bases lay between the germline ends. From germline, CDR1 is SGHRS and CDR2 YFSETQ.

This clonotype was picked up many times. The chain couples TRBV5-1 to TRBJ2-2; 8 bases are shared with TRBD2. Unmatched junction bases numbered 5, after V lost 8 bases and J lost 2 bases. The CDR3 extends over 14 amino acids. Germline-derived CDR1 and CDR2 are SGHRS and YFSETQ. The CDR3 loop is CASRTSSNTGELFF. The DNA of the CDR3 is TGCGCCAGTAGGACTAGCAGCAACACCGGGGAGCTGTTTTTT.

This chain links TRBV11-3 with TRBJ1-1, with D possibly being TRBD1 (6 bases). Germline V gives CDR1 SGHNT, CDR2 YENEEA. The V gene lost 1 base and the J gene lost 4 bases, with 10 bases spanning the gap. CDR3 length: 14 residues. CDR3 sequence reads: CASSLAGVGTEAFF. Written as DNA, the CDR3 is TGTGCCAGCAGCTTAGCAGGGGTTGGCACTGAAGCTTTCTTT.

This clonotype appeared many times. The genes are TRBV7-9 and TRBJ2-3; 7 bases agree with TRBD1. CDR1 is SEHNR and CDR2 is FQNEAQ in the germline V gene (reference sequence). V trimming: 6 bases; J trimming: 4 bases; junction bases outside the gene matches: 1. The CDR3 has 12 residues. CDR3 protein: CASRGTADTQYF. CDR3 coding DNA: TGTGCCAGCAGGGGGACAGCAGATACGCAGTATTTT.

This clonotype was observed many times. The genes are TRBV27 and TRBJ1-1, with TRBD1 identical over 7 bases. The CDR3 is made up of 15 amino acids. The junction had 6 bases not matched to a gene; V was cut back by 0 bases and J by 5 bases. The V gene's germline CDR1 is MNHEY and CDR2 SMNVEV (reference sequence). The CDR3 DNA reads TGTGCCAGCAGTTTATCGGCAGGGGGTGGTACTGAAGCTTTCTTT. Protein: CASSLSAGGGTEAFF.

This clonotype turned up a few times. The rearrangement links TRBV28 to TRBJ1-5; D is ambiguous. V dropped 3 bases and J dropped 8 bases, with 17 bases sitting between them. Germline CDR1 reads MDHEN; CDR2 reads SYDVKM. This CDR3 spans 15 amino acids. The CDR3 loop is CASSFFLRGVKPQHF. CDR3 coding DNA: TGTGCCAGCAGTTTTTTCCTTCGGGGAGTTAAGCCCCAGCATTTT.

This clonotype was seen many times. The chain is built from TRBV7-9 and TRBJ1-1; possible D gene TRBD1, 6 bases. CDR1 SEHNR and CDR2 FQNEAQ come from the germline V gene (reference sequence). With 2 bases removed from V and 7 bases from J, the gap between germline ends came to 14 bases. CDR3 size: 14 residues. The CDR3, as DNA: TGTGCCAGCAGCTTAAGGGGGGTTGAGGGTGAAGCTTTCTTT. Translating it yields CASSLRGVEGEAFF.

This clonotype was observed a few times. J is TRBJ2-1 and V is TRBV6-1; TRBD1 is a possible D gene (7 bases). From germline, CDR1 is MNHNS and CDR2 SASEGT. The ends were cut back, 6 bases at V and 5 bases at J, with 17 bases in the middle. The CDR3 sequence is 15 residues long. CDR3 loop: CASSGGTELHNEQFF. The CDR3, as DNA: TGTGCCAGCAGCGGAGGGACAGAGTTGCACAATGAGCAGTTCTTC.

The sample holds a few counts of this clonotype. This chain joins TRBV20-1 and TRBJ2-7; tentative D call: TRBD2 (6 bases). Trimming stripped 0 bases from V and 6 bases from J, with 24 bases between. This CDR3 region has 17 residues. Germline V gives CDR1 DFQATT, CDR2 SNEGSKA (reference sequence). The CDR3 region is CSARDTLRGLTPFEQYF. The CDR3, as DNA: TGCAGTGCTAGAGATACTCTGAGGGGACTTACACCTTTCGAGCAGTACTTC.

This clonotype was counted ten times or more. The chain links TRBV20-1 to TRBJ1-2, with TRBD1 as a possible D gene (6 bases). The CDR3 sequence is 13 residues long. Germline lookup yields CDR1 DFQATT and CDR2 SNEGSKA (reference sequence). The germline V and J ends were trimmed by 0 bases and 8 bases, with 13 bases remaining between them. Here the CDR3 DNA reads TGCAGTGCTAGAGATTACCCTGGGGGCGGCTACACCTTC. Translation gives CSARDYPGGGYTF.